This T cell receptor (beta chain) is from a study of blood T cell repertoires in COVID-19. Sequenced by immunoSEQ multiplex PCR; TCRdb stores in-frame clones only, minus some. Found here are roughly 520,000 clones, approximately 88% of them singletons; the top ten hold around 1.9%. Losses at the gene ends were 2 bases for V and 2 bases for J; bases not matched to a gene: 6. Germline CDR1 reads MGHRA; CDR2 reads YSYEKL. CDR3 length equals 16 residues. The rearrangement uses TRBV4-1 and TRBJ2-1; 7 bases are a match to TRBD1. The TCR comes from a woman aged 40 to 50 who had recovered from COVID-19. Sample: PBMCs or T cells enriched from blood (not recorded which). CDR3 DNA: TGCGCCAGCAGCCAATCCGGGACAGCGACCTACAATGAGCAGTTCTTC. As protein: CASSQSGTATYNEQFF.